The present entry profiles one TCR beta chain with its context. Its antigen specificity is not known. Nothing much larger sits one base from this clone, and base qualities are not available. Library method: RT-PCR. Sequencing instrument: Illumina HiSeq 2500. TCRdb trimmed the raw reads at Q25, called clones with MiXCR and kept productive beta chains. Every entry covers one CDR3 protein and lists the most common genes and DNA from its rows. The sample contains around 570,000 distinct CDR3 sequences, about 11% of them found a single time. The ten largest make up roughly 11% of the sample. Reading from cysteine to phenylalanine, the CDR3 counts 14 amino acids. Of all the DNA, just the CDR3 is kept, 42 bases in frame from base 1. In the germline V gene, CDR1 corresponds to SGHRS and CDR2 to YFSETQ. V is shortened by 1 base, J by 2 bases, and the region joining them spans 9 bases. The data derive from a study of response to subunit inactivated influenza vaccine (dated by TCRdb to 2016 to 2018). Broadly, across the study: Deep quantitative T cell receptor repertoire profiling was used in the study to track responses to a trivalent subunit inactivated influenza vaccine. On the study overall, not on this receptor specifically: The authors proposed that each seasonal influenza vaccination may bring in only a limited number of new T cells.

The same specimen was also included in a second study, on T cells expressing NK-cell markers. That second report states: TCR beta cDNA libraries were made by 5'RACE template switching that added a universal primer site and unique molecular identifiers. TCR beta-chain repertoires were profiled in sorted CD3+CD56+NKG2C+, CD3+CD56+NKG2C- and CD3+CD56-NKG2C+ T-cell subsets from seven or eight donors. Seven of the eight sequenced donors were HCMV-seropositive and one was HCMV-seronegative. In several experiments an anti-gammadeltaTCR antibody was added to restrict sorting to alphabetaTCR-expressing T cells. In a handful of donors, the dominant CD3+CD56+NKG2C+ clonotypes were among the top 10 CD8+ clonotypes and accounted for about 1.0-7.5% of CD8+ T cells. Those dominant clonotypes were again the most abundant among CD3+CD56-NKG2C+ cells in several donors, at about 28.3-60.1%. Whether the expanded NKG2C-expressing T cell clones were specific for HCMV antigens was left unclear. All eight donors whose samples were sequenced were randomly selected healthy volunteers, three of them men and five women. A commercial ELISA kit detecting HCMV-specific IgG in serum was used to determine HCMV serostatus. Ficoll density gradient centrifugation was used to isolate peripheral blood mononuclear cells from blood. For several donors, unsorted PBMC were also used to sequence bulk peripheral blood T-cell repertoires. Priming for cDNA synthesis came from the TCR beta constant segment, and two successive PCR amplification steps followed. Sequencing of the libraries produced 2 x 150 bp reads on Illumina HiSeq 2000/2500, MiSeq or NextSeq. MIGEC handled demultiplexing of the reads and grouping by UMI, while MiTCR was used to assemble and quantify clonotypes. To exclude erroneous sequences, any TCR cDNA sequence not supported by at least two reads was discarded. Downstream repertoire analysis used the tcR package, and clonotypes were matched across fractions by CDR3 nucleotide sequence plus V segment. VDJmatch was used to annotate antigen specificity against VDJdb, with one amino acid substitution in CDR3 allowed.

Specimen: PBMCs from blood, collected on the day of vaccination. The sequence is built from TRBV5-1 and TRBJ2-5, with no confidently assigned D gene. This receptor was taken from a man aged 45-60 years who received an inactivated influenza vaccine. Donor details come from another sample of the same person, matched by shared clones. The CDR3 protein is CASSLMNGQETQYF. The nucleotide sequence is TGCGCCAGCAGCTTGATGAACGGACAAGAGACCCAGTACTTC.